A single T cell receptor (beta chain) is shown here with its context. Antigen specificity is unknown. Measured with immunoSEQ multiplex PCR; TCRdb has only the in-frame clones, and not every one. The table records about 91,000 clones, more than 85% of them present only once. The data originate from a study of siplizumab effects on memory and regulatory T cells. Notes on the study in general: With siplizumab, mappable alloreactive CD4+ clones averaged about 70% Treg-derived, versus 25% to 30% in controls. Siplizumab, the agent tested, significantly reduced alloreactive sequences traceable to unstimulated CD4+ memory cells. Among alloreactive clones, only a minor fraction mapped to unstimulated subsets. It was not possible to assign a naive or memory phenotype to roughly 75-96% of proliferating CD4+ or CD8+ clones.

The CDR3 loop spans 13 amino acids. CDR1 is LNHDA, CDR2 SQIVND, per germline (reference sequence). The V segment lost 7 bases and the J segment 9 bases; nucleotides outside the gene matches: 8. This TCR was recovered from a human donor in good health. The rearrangement links TRBV19 to TRBJ2-1; 8 bases map to TRBD2. Sequencing was done on a sample of CD8+ T cells sorted from blood. DNA for the CDR3: TGTGCCAGTAAGTCACGCGGGGGGAGTGAGCAGTTCTTC. It codes for CASKSRGGSEQFF.